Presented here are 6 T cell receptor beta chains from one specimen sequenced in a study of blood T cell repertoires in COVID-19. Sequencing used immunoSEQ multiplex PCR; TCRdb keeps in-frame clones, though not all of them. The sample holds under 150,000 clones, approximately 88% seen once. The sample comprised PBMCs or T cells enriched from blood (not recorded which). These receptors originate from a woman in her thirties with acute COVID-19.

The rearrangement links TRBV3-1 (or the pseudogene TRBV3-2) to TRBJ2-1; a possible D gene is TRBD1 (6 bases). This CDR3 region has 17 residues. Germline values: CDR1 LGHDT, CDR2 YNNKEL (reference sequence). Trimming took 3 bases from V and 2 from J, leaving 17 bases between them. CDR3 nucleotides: TGTGCCAGCAGCCATGCTCACAGGGAAGGAACCTACAATGAGCAGTTCTTC. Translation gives CASSHAHREGTYNEQFF.

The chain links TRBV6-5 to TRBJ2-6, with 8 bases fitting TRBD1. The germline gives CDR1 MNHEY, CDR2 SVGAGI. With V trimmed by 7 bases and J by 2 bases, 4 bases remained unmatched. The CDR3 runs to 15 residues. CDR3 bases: TGTGCCAGCAACGCAGGGGGCGCTGGGGCCAACGTCCTGACTTTC. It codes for CASNAGGAGANVLTF.

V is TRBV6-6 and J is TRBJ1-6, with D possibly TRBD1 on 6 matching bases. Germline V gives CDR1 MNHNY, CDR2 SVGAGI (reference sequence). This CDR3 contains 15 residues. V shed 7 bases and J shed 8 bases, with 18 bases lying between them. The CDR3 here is CASTPIAGVDSPLHF. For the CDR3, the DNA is TGTGCCAGCACGCCAATTGCAGGGGTTGATTCACCCCTCCACTTT.

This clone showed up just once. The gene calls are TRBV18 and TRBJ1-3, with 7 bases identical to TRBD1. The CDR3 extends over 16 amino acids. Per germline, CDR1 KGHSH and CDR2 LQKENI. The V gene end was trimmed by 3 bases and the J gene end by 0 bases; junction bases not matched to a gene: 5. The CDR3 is CASSPGQPNSGNTIYF. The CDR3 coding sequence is TGTGCCAGCTCACCGGGACAGCCGAACTCTGGAAACACCATATATTTT.

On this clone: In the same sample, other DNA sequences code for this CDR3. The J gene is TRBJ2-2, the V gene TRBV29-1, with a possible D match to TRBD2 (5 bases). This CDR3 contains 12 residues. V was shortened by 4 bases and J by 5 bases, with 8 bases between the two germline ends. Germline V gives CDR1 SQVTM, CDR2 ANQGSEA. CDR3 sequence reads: CSVGRGTGELFF. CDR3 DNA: TGCAGCGTTGGTCGCGGGACCGGGGAGCTGTTTTTT.

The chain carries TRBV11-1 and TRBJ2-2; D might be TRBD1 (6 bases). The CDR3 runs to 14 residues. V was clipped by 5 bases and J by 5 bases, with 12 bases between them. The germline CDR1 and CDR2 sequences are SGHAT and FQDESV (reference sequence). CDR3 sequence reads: CASSQQTGTGELFF. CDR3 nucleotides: TGTGCCAGCAGCCAACAGACAGGTACCGGGGAGCTGTTTTTT. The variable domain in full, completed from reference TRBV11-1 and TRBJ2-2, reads EAEVAQSPRYKITEKSQAVAFWCDPISGHATLYWYRQILGQGPELLVQFQDESVVDDSQLPKDRFSAERLKGVDSTLKIQPAELGDSAMYLCASSQQTGTGELFFGEGSRLTVL.